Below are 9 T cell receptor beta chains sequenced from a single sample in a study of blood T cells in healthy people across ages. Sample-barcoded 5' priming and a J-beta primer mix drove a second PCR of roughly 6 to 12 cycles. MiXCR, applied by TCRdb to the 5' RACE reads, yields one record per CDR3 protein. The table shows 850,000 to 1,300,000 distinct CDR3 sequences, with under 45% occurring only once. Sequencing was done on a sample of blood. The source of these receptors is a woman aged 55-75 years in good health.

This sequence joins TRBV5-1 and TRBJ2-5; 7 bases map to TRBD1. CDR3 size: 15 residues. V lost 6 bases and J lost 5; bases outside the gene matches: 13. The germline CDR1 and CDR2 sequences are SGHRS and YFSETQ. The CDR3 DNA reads TGCGCCAGCACCCAGGCCAGGGGGTATTTGGAGACCCAGTACTTC. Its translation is CASTQARGYLETQYF.

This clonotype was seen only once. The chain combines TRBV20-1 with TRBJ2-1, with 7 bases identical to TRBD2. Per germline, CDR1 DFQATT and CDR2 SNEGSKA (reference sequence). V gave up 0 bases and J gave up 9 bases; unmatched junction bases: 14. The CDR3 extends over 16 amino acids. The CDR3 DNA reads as TGCAGTGCTAGAGATCCCGATACCTTGGGGAGGGGTGAGCAGTTCTTC. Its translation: CSARDPDTLGRGEQFF.

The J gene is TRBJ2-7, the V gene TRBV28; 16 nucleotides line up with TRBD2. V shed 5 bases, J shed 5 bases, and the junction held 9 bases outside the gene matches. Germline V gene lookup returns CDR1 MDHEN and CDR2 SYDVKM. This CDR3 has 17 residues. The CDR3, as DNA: TGTGCCAGCAGTCGTCCGGGACTAGCGGGAGGGTACCACGAGCAGTACTTC. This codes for CASSRPGLAGGYHEQYF.

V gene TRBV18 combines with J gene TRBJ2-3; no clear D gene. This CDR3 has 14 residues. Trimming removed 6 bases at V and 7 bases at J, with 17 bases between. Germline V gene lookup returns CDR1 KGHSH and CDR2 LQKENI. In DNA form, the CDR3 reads TGTGCCAGCTCTCAACCCGACCGTACCTATACGCAGTATTTT. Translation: CASSQPDRTYTQYF.

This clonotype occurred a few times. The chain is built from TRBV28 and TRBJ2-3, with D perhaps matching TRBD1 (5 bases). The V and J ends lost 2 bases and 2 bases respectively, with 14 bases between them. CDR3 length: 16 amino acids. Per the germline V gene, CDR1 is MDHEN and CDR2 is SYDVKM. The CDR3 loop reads CASSLGASANTDTQYF. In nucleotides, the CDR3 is TGTGCCAGCAGTTTAGGGGCCTCGGCGAACACAGATACGCAGTATTTT.

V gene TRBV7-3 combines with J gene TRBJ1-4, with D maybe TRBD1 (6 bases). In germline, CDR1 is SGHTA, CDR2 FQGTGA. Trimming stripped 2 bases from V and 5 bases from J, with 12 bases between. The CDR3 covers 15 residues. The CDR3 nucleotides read TGTGCCAGCAGCTTATCAGGGGCCCCAAATGAAAAACTGTTTTTT. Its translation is CASSLSGAPNEKLFF. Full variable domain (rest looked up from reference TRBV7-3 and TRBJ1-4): GAGVSQTPSNKVTEKGKYVELRCDPISGHTALYWYRQSLGQGPEFLIYFQGTGAADDSGLPNDRFFAVRPEGSVSTLKIQRTERGDSAVYLCASSLSGAPNEKLFFGSGTQLSVL.

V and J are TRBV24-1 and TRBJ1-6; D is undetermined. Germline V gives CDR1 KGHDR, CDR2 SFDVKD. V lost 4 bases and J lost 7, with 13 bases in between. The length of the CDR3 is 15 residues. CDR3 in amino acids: CATSEMGLGNSPLHF. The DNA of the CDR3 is TGTGCCACCAGTGAAATGGGCCTTGGCAATTCACCCCTCCACTTT.

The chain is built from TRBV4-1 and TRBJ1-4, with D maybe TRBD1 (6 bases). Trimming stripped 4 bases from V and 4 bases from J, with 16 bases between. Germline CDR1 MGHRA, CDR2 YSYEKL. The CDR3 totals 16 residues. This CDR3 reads CASSPNVDSLNEKLFF. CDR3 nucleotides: TGCGCCAGCAGCCCGAACGTGGACAGCCTTAATGAAAAACTGTTTTTT.

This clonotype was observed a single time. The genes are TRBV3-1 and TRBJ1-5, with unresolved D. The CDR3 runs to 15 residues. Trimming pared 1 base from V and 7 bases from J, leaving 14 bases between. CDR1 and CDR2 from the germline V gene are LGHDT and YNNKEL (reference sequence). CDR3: CASSQAGKGGQPQHF. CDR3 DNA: TGTGCCAGCAGCCAAGCCGGAAAGGGAGGACAGCCCCAGCATTTT.